This TCR beta chain was documented in a study of T cell responses to AZD1222 COVID-19 vaccine. Method: immunoSEQ multiplex PCR; TCRdb's copy keeps in-frame clones and lacks some. The sample has roughly 150,000 clones, 90% to 95% seen once; the top ten hold approximately 5.5%. The CDR3 is 14 amino acids. Germline lookup yields CDR1 SEHNR and CDR2 FQNEAQ (reference sequence). The V gene lost 5 bases and the J gene lost 3 bases, with 13 bases spanning the gap. The clonotype originates from an adult who received the AZD1222 COVID-19 vaccine. The source was peripheral blood, collected 28 days after the second AZD1222 dose. J is TRBJ1-1 and V is TRBV7-9; tentatively, D is TRBD1 (5 bases). The CDR3 reads CASSPGVGDTEAFF. CDR3 DNA sequence: TGTGCCAGCAGCCCGGGAGTAGGGGACACTGAAGCTTTCTTT.